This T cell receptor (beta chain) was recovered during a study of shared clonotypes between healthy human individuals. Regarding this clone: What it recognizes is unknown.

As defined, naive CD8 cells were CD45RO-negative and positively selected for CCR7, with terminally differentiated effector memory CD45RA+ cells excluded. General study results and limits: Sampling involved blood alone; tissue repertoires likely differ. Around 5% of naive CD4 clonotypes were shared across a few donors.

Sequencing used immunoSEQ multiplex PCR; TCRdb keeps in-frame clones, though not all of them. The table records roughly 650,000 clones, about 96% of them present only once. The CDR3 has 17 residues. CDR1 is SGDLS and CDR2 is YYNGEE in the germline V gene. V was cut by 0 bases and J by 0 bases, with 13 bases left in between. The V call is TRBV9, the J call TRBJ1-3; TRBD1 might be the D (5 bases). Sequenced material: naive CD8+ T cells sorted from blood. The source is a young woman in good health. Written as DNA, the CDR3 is TGTGCCAGCAGCGTAGGGTGGGGCGCTGACTCTGGAAACACCATATATTTT. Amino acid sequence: CASSVGWGADSGNTIYF.